There are many counts of the clone carrying this T cell receptor beta chain. Its antigen is not identified. Time point in this sample: persistent/refractory GD, antithyroid drugs over 5 years with positive TRAb. The TCR library used RNA extracted from PBMCs. The sample comes from a study of regulatory T cells in long-lasting Graves disease. The V gene's germline CDR1 is SEHNR and CDR2 FQNEAQ (reference sequence). This CDR3 has 16 residues. V was pared by 2 bases and J by 5 bases, with 6 bases of the junction left unmatched. According to the study, TCR beta libraries were built with iRepertoire HTBI primers and CDR3-region Arm-PCR. TCRdb used MiXCR to reprocess the multiplex PCR reads, holding one entry per CDR3 protein. The sample contains about 430,000 distinct CDR3 sequences, approximately 22% of which appear only once. Findings and caveats of the study: There was favoring of TRBV28, TRBJ1-2 and TRBJ2-5 in persistent disease. The analysis examined peripheral blood only and excluded thyroid tissue. Persistent Graves' patients showed reduced TCR diversity versus newly diagnosed patients. Those with persistent disease had in common more public clonotypes (about 2,700) than new patients (approximately 890).

The rearrangement uses TRBV7-9 and TRBJ2-5; 12 bases fit TRBD2. The sequence derives from a female donor with Graves disease. The sequencing used peripheral blood mononuclear cells (PBMCs), collected when the disease was refractory, from a patient treated with antithyroid drugs. Here the CDR3 reads CASSLSTSGSLETQYF. CDR3 sequence (DNA): TGTGCCAGCAGCTTATCGACTAGCGGGAGTTTGGAGACCCAGTACTTC.